The present TCR beta chain was sequenced within a study of radiotherapy plus CTLA-4 blockade in lung cancer. The CDR3 spans 14 residues. Germline V gene lookup returns CDR1 SEHNR and CDR2 FQNEAQ (reference sequence). V gave up 5 bases and J gave up 5 bases, with 12 bases separating them. Data came from immunoSEQ multiplex PCR; TCRdb stores just in-frame clones and leaves some out. The table lists fewer than 100,000 clones, around 78% of them singletons. The source is a human donor with non-small cell lung cancer whose response to radiotherapy plus ipilimumab could not be evaluated. Some clones in this sample may be carry-over from other donors' samples. The material sequenced was peripheral blood, taken from a patient treated with radiotherapy plus ipilimumab. J is TRBJ1-4 and V is TRBV7-9; TRBD1 might be the D (5 bases). CDR3 bases: TGTGCCAGCAGCCAGAGACAGATAAATGAAAAACTGTTTTTT. Protein sequence: CASSQRQINEKLFF. The variable domain in full, completed from reference TRBV7-9 and TRBJ1-4, reads DTGVSQNPRHKITKRGQNVTFRCDPISEHNRLYWYRQTLGQGPEFLTYFQNEAQLEKSRLLSDRFSAERPKGSFSTLEIQRTEQGDSAMYLCASSQRQINEKLFFGSGTQLSVL.